This T cell receptor (beta chain) was recorded in a study of blood T cell repertoires in COVID-19. This clone was detected once. CDR3 length: 16 amino acids. V lost 5 bases and J 1 base, leaving 18 bases between the germline ends. The germline V gene has CDR1 LGHNA and CDR2 YNFKEQ. Libraries were prepared by immunoSEQ multiplex PCR; TCRdb keeps only in-frame clonotypes and omits some of them. The table has about 100,000 clones, around 90% seen once. The source is a human donor in a cohort sampled during active COVID-19. The specimen was peripheral blood. The chain has TRBV4-2 and TRBJ2-7; TRBD1 might be the D (6 bases). The CDR3 spells CASSAQMDSRSYEQYF. CDR3 sequence (DNA): TGTGCCAGCAGCGCCCAGATGGACAGCCGATCCTACGAGCAGTACTTC.